These 12 T cell receptor beta chains came from one sample sequenced in a study of response to subunit inactivated influenza vaccine. TCRdb reprocessed the RT-PCR reads via MiXCR and lists one record per CDR3 protein. Of 530,000 or so distinct CDR3 sequences listed, about 15% are singletons. The material was PBMCs from blood, obtained about 12 days after vaccination. The receptor source for this set is a middle-aged man who received an inactivated influenza vaccine.

The rearrangement joins TRBV18 to TRBJ2-3, with TRBD1 as a possible D gene (6 bases). In germline, CDR1 is KGHSH, CDR2 LQKENI. Trimming removed 6 bases at V and 2 bases at J, with 18 bases between. The CDR3 is 16 amino acids. The CDR3 is CASSPRQAGFTDTQYF. The CDR3 region has the DNA TGTGCCAGCTCTCCAAGACAGGCCGGTTTCACAGATACGCAGTATTTT.

The J gene is TRBJ2-2, the V gene TRBV12-3 or TRBV12-4, with TRBD1 identical over 10 bases. The CDR3 has 17 residues. V shed 3 bases, J shed 1 base, and the junction held 5 bases outside the gene matches. The CDR3 protein is CASSFLDRGLNTGELFF. In DNA, the CDR3 is TGTGCCAGCAGTTTTTTGGACAGGGGGTTGAACACCGGGGAGCTGTTTTTT.

The sample holds a few counts of this clonotype. The CDR3 bases are TGTGCCAGCAGCGTGGGAGAAGCAATACAAGAGACCCAGTACTTC. It codes for CASSVGEAIQETQYF. The chain has TRBV9 and TRBJ2-5, with D perhaps matching TRBD2 (5 bases). There are 15 residues in the CDR3. Trimming shortened V by 2 bases and J by 2 bases, and 13 bases separated the two germline ends. Germline V lookup: CDR1 SGDLS, CDR2 YYNGEE.

The V gene is TRBV20-1, the J gene TRBJ2-5, with 10 bases that match TRBD2. After removal of 1 base from V and 5 bases from J, the junction contained 7 bases not matched to a gene. This CDR3 is 15 amino acids long. Germline values: CDR1 DFQATT, CDR2 SNEGSKA (reference sequence). CDR3 nucleotide sequence: TGCAGTGCTAGAGCCCTAGCGGGGGTAGGGGAGACCCAGTACTTC. This sequence encodes CSARALAGVGETQYF.

V usage is TRBV4-3 and J usage is TRBJ1-3; D is unresolved. With 0 bases removed from V and 4 bases from J, the gap between germline ends came to 19 bases. CDR3 length: 18 residues. Germline assignment: CDR1 LGHNA and CDR2 YSLEER. CDR3 residues: CASSQEPYTGVQGNTIYF. Written as DNA, the CDR3 is TGCGCCAGCAGCCAAGAGCCTTACACGGGAGTGCAAGGAAACACCATATATTTT.

The chain carries TRBV15 and TRBJ2-3; D remains unclear. CDR3 size: 15 residues. V dropped 0 bases and J dropped 5 bases, with 12 bases sitting between them. Germline values: CDR1 LNHNV, CDR2 YYDKDF (reference sequence). In DNA form, the CDR3 reads TGTGCCACCAGCAGAGATGGCAGGACCGGAGATACGCAGTATTTT. Translation: CATSRDGRTGDTQYF.

The chain links TRBV6-2 or TRBV6-3 to TRBJ1-5; the match to TRBD1 covers 9 bases. This CDR3 contains 16 residues. J gave up 4 bases and V 6 bases, and 10 bases lay outside the gene matches. The germline CDR1 and CDR2 sequences are MNHEY and SVGEGT. The CDR3 DNA is TGTGCCAGCAGCGACAGGGGGGTCAATGGGAATCAGCCCCAGCATTTT. Amino acids: CASSDRGVNGNQPQHF.

This chain connects TRBV18 to TRBJ2-5; D gene uncertain. V lost 3 bases, J lost 2 bases, and 16 bases lay in between. Germline CDR1 and CDR2: KGHSH and LQKENI. CDR3 length: 16 amino acids. CDR3 nucleotide sequence: TGTGCCAGCTCACCCCTCCCGGCACATTTTCAAGAGACCCAGTACTTC. This codes for CASSPLPAHFQETQYF.

The chain uses TRBV7-8 and TRBJ2-7, with 7 bases fitting TRBD1. V was clipped by 4 bases and J by 4 bases; unmatched bases: 7. Germline V gives CDR1 SGHVS, CDR2 FQNEAQ. The length of the CDR3 is 14 residues. The CDR3 sequence is CASSYGTVLYEQYF. DNA of the CDR3: TGTGCCAGCAGCTACGGGACAGTTCTTTACGAGCAGTACTTC. Full variable domain (remainder filled in from reference TRBV7-8 and TRBJ2-7): GAGVSQSPRYKVAKRGQDVALRCDPISGHVSLFWYQQALGQGPEFLTYFQNEAQLDKSGLPSDRFFAERPEGSVSTLKIQRTQQEDSAVYLCASSYGTVLYEQYFGPGTRLTVT.

This clonotype was counted many times. This chain uses TRBV10-3 with TRBJ2-5, with a weak D call TRBD2 (5 bases). From germline, CDR1 is ENHRY and CDR2 SYGVKD. Trimming stripped 0 bases from V and 3 bases from J, with 8 bases between. There are 14 residues in the CDR3. The CDR3 protein is CAISESRDEETQYF. In DNA, the CDR3 is TGTGCCATCAGTGAGTCGAGGGATGAAGAGACCCAGTACTTC.

This clonotype has more than one count but fewer than ten. The genes are TRBV2 and TRBJ2-4; D is uncertain. The CDR3 has 16 residues. CDR1 SNHLY and CDR2 FYNNEI come from the germline V gene. Trimming stripped 6 bases from V and 0 bases from J, with 15 bases between. The CDR3 sequence is CASRPDEQLAKNIQYF. CDR3 sequence (DNA): TGTGCCAGCAGACCGGACGAGCAACTAGCCAAAAACATTCAGTACTTC.

This clonotype was counted between two and nine times. This rearrangement joins TRBV5-1 to TRBJ2-7; D may be TRBD2 (6 bases). The ends were cut back, 4 bases at V and 5 bases at J, with 7 bases in the middle. Germline CDR1 is SGHRS and CDR2 is YFSETQ. The CDR3 extends over 11 amino acids. This CDR3 is CASSGEDEQYF. The DNA of the CDR3 is TGCGCCAGCAGCGGGGAGGACGAGCAGTACTTC.